Listed here is a single TCR beta chain. Its cognate antigen is unknown. V lost 4 bases, J lost 2 bases, and 17 bases lay in between. CDR3 length: 16 amino acids. Germline assignment: CDR1 LGHNA and CDR2 YSLEER. This sample is part of a study of beta chain features in type 1 diabetes. What was sequenced were expressed TCRB transcripts, since all of the isolated RNA had been reverse transcribed. Sequencing was performed with immunoSEQ multiplex PCR; in TCRdb, only in-frame clones are kept and a portion is missing. The sample lists about 180,000 clones, around 7.8% occurring once. Study results and limitations: Researchers report that Type 1 diabetes patients had moderately but significantly shorter TCRB CDR3s across all four CD4+ subsets. Sequencing of cDNA might inflate the share of cells that strongly express TCR.

The specimen was central memory CD4+ T cells from blood. The J gene is TRBJ1-2, the V gene TRBV4-3; perhaps TRBD1 as D (5 bases). This receptor was obtained from a woman aged 40 to 49 with type 1 diabetes. The CDR3 DNA reads TGCGCCAGCAGCCCAGGACATGGAGAAGCGAACTATGGCTACACCTTC. Translation gives CASSPGHGEANYGYTF.